The 32 T cell receptor beta chains below all came from one sample that was sequenced in a study of T cells in Graves' hyperthyroidism and ophthalmopathy (dated by TCRdb to between 2018 and 2021). The method behind the library was multiplex PCR. The data were produced on an Illumina HiSeq 2000. The TCR beta CDR3 regions were amplified from RNA transcripts. The first round of RT-PCR for the TCR CDR3 was performed with the HTBI primer set and the Qiagen OneStep RT-PCR kit. The public reads were run again by TCRdb, first through fastp at Q25 and then through MiXCR, and only productive beta chains were kept. Each record represents a unique CDR3 protein, reported with the most common genes and DNA among its rows. Across this sample there are about 180,000 distinct CDR3 sequences, with over 15% seen only once. The ten most abundant clones make up roughly 28% of the sample. Sequences were obtained from blood. These receptors were obtained from a woman between 50 and 59 years old with Graves' hyperthyroidism.

The chain joins TRBV4-3 to TRBJ2-3; 7 nucleotides match TRBD2. Trimming took 0 bases from V and 1 from J; bases not matched to a gene: 10. This CDR3 is built from 18 residues. Germline V gene sequence: CDR1 LGHNA, CDR2 YSLEER. CDR3 DNA sequence: TGCGCCAGCAGCCAAGATCTAGTGGGCGGGGGTGGCACAGATACGCAGTATTTT. Protein product: CASSQDLVGGGGTDTQYF.

The rearrangement links TRBV20-1 to TRBJ1-4; possible D gene TRBD1, 5 bases. The CDR3 is 16 residues long. V shed 0 bases and J shed 10 bases, with 21 bases lying between them. Germline V gene data show CDR1 as DFQATT and CDR2 as SNEGSKA (reference sequence). Written as DNA, the CDR3 is TGCAGTGCTAGAGATGAGTGGGCAAGATCAAGGGGAAAACTGTTTTTT. Protein sequence: CSARDEWARSRGKLFF.

The sample holds many counts of this clonotype. The rearrangement joins TRBV19 to TRBJ2-3; D gene uncertain. The CDR3 loop spans 18 amino acids. V was cut by 10 bases and J by 0 bases, with 26 bases left in between. CDR1 is LNHDA, CDR2 SQIVND, per germline (reference sequence). For the CDR3, the DNA is TGTGCCACCCGAGATCAAGGACGCGCTAATCCTAGCACAGATACGCAGTATTTT. It translates to CATRDQGRANPSTDTQYF.

This clonotype turned up a few times. The genes are TRBV5-6 and TRBJ2-2; D unresolved. The CDR3 runs 18 residues. Germline V gene sequence: CDR1 SGHDT, CDR2 YYEEEE. Trimming stripped 0 bases from V and 0 bases from J, with 15 bases between. The CDR3 is CASSLGLALTANTGELFF. The CDR3 DNA reads as TGTGCCAGCAGCTTGGGGCTTGCGCTCACCGCGAACACCGGGGAGCTGTTTTTT.

This clonotype was recorded many times. The gene calls are TRBV12-3 or TRBV12-4 and TRBJ1-1; D might be TRBD1 (6 bases). The V end lost 6 bases, the J end lost 2 bases, and 13 bases lay between the germline ends. The CDR3 covers 14 residues. The chain's CDR3 is CASRPGHRNTEAFF. Here the CDR3 DNA reads TGTGCCAGCAGACCGGGACACCGAAACACTGAAGCTTTCTTT.

The V call is TRBV20-1, the J call TRBJ1-5; D is ambiguous. This CDR3 comprises 14 residues. V was trimmed by 3 bases and J by 7 bases, leaving 16 bases between them. The V gene's germline CDR1 is DFQATT and CDR2 SNEGSKA (reference sequence). The CDR3: CSARRRVEVQPQHF. The CDR3 nucleotides are TGCAGTGCTAGGAGGAGGGTTGAGGTGCAGCCCCAGCATTTT.

This clonotype was detected many times. The V and J genes are TRBV7-2 and TRBJ2-2; D not certain. The V end lost 5 bases, the J end lost 7 bases, and 11 bases lay between the germline ends. CDR1 SGHTA and CDR2 FQGNSA come from the germline V gene. The CDR3 sequence is 13 residues long. CDR3 sequence (DNA): TGTGCCAGCAGCGGCCCAATGGGCGGGGAGCTGTTTTTT. It codes for CASSGPMGGELFF.

This clonotype was detected many times. This rearrangement joins TRBV7-3 to TRBJ2-3; D possibly matches TRBD1 or TRBD2 (5 bases each). V shed 6 bases and J shed 7 bases, with 17 bases lying between them. The CDR3 is 14 amino acids. Per the germline V gene, CDR1 is SGHTA and CDR2 is FQGTGA. This CDR3 is CASSPGIGGYTQYF. CDR3 DNA: TGTGCCAGCAGTCCCGGGATTGGGGGATATACGCAGTATTTT.

This clonotype showed up just a few times. This chain joins TRBV2 and TRBJ1-2, with D perhaps matching TRBD1 (5 bases). This CDR3 comprises 16 residues. Germline loops: CDR1 SNHLY, CDR2 FYNNEI. With 3 bases removed from V and 2 bases from J, the gap between germline ends came to 16 bases. CDR3 region: CASSDGRGLGNYGYTF. CDR3 sequence (DNA): TGTGCCAGCAGTGACGGTAGGGGACTGGGCAACTATGGCTACACCTTC.

This clonotype was recorded many times. This chain connects TRBV19 to TRBJ2-7, with 10 bases that match TRBD1. The CDR3 sequence is 15 residues long. Trimming removed 3 bases from V and 6 bases from J; junction bases left unmatched: 8. Germline-derived CDR1 and CDR2 are LNHDA and SQIVND (reference sequence). In DNA form, the CDR3 reads TGTGCCAGTAGTATGTACTCCGGGACAGGGGCCGAGCAGTACTTC. Amino acids: CASSMYSGTGAEQYF. The whole variable domain, remainder taken from reference TRBV19 and TRBJ2-7, is DGGITQSPKYLFRKEGQNVTLSCEQNLNHDAMYWYRQDPGQGLRLIYYSQIVNDFQKGDIAEGYSVSREKKESFPLTVTSAQKNPTAFYLCASSMYSGTGAEQYFGPGTRLTVT.

This clonotype has ten or more counts. The V gene is TRBV6-1, the J gene TRBJ1-4, with TRBD1 identical over 7 bases. Germline lookup yields CDR1 MNHNS and CDR2 SASEGT. Trimming at V came to 5 bases and at J to 8 bases, leaving 8 bases not matched to a gene. This CDR3 has 14 residues. For the CDR3, the DNA is TGTGCCAGCAGTCCAGGGGGGGAGGACGAAAAACTGTTTTTT. Protein sequence: CASSPGGEDEKLFF.

This clonotype was recorded at least ten times. This rearrangement joins TRBV6-1 to TRBJ1-1, with TRBD1 matching over 11 bases. The CDR3 covers 15 residues. CDR1 and CDR2 from the germline V gene are MNHNS and SASEGT. The junction had 6 bases not matched to a gene; V was cut back by 5 bases and J by 4 bases. CDR3 sequence: CASSMDRGRGTEAFF. The CDR3 DNA reads as TGTGCCAGCAGTATGGACAGGGGGCGCGGCACTGAAGCTTTCTTT.

This clonotype came up many times. The rearrangement joins TRBV6-2 or TRBV6-3 to TRBJ1-1, with TRBD1 as a possible D gene (5 bases). Germline-derived CDR1 and CDR2 are MNHEY and SVGEGT. The CDR3 is made up of 13 amino acids. Trimming pared 0 bases from V and 7 bases from J, leaving 9 bases between. This CDR3 reads CASSYSVGLEAFF. The CDR3 nucleotides are TGTGCCAGCAGTTACTCGGTGGGACTTGAAGCTTTCTTT.

The table lists this clonotype with many counts. This rearrangement joins TRBV24-1 to TRBJ1-2; TRBD1 agrees at 8 bases. The CDR3 sequence is 14 residues long. Germline values: CDR1 KGHDR, CDR2 SFDVKD. With 4 bases clipped from V and 6 bases from J, the junction kept 6 bases outside the gene matches. The CDR3 DNA sequence: TGTGCCACCAGTGACCCCGGACAGGGAGATGGCTACACCTTC. It translates to CATSDPGQGDGYTF.

The chain links TRBV7-9 to TRBJ1-3; no definite D call. The CDR3 has 13 amino acids. Per germline, CDR1 SEHNR and CDR2 FQNEAQ (reference sequence). V was clipped by 3 bases and J by 4 bases, with 7 bases between them. CDR3 nucleotide sequence: TGTGCCAGCAGCTTTTCATTGGGAAACACCATATATTTT. It codes for CASSFSLGNTIYF.

V gene TRBV7-2 combines with J gene TRBJ1-2; D is unresolved. The ends were cut back, 1 base at V and 5 bases at J, with 5 bases in the middle. The CDR3 is made up of 12 amino acids. Germline V lookup: CDR1 SGHTA, CDR2 FQGNSA. The CDR3 reads CASSLVTYGYTF. The CDR3 nucleotides read TGTGCCAGCAGCTTAGTTACGTATGGCTACACCTTC.

This clonotype appeared many times. Written as DNA, the CDR3 is TGTGCCAGCAGCTCGGGACTAGGCTCCTACGAGCAGTACTTC. Amino acid sequence: CASSSGLGSYEQYF. The rearrangement links TRBV7-9 to TRBJ2-7; TRBD2 aligns across 8 bases. Germline trimming cut 4 bases from V and 0 bases from J; bases unmatched to any gene: 2. CDR1 SEHNR and CDR2 FQNEAQ come from the germline V gene (reference sequence). The CDR3 is 14 amino acids.

This clonotype was found many times. The DNA of the CDR3 is TGTGCCAGCAGCTCCCCCCCAGGGGCTGTGTCTGGAAACACCATATATTTT. Translated, it gives CASSSPPGAVSGNTIYF. The gene calls are TRBV7-9 and TRBJ1-3; tentative D call: TRBD1 (6 bases). The germline CDR1 and CDR2 sequences are SEHNR and FQNEAQ (reference sequence). V lost 4 bases and J 1 base, leaving 17 bases between the germline ends. The CDR3 sequence is 17 residues long.

The chain combines TRBV5-6 with TRBJ2-1; 10 bases fit TRBD2. Trimming cost V 4 bases and J 7 bases; bases outside gene matches: 8. The CDR3 has 15 residues. CDR1 and CDR2 (germline): SGHDT, YYEEEE. CDR3 in DNA: TGTGCCAGCAGCCGGGTCCCTAGCGGGGGTAATGAGCAGTTCTTC. Encoded protein: CASSRVPSGGNEQFF.

For the CDR3, the DNA is TGTGCCAGCAGTGAACAGGGTATGGGCACAGATACGCAGTATTTT. This translates into CASSEQGMGTDTQYF. The gene calls are TRBV6-4 and TRBJ2-3; a possible D gene is TRBD1 (6 bases). This CDR3 is built from 15 residues. The germline V and J ends were trimmed by 3 bases and 1 base, with 11 bases remaining between them. CDR1 and CDR2 from the germline V gene are MRHNA and SNTAGT.

At least ten counts were recorded for this clonotype. This chain links TRBV6-5 with TRBJ2-7, with 7 bases aligning to TRBD1. The CDR3 loop spans 13 amino acids. After removal of 2 bases from V and 4 bases from J, the junction contained 2 bases not matched to a gene. The germline V gene has CDR1 MNHEY and CDR2 SVGAGI. The CDR3 DNA reads as TGTGCCAGCAGTTACAGGGACAGATACGAGCAGTACTTC. Amino acid sequence: CASSYRDRYEQYF.

This chain uses TRBV19 with TRBJ2-3; D is perhaps TRBD1 or TRBD2 (6 bases each). Trimming removed 0 bases at V and 9 bases at J, with 13 bases between. CDR3 length equals 14 residues. From germline, CDR1 is LNHDA and CDR2 SQIVND (reference sequence). The CDR3 loop reads CASSIEGGRGTQYF. The CDR3 coding sequence is TGTGCCAGTAGTATAGAGGGGGGCAGGGGAACGCAGTATTTT.

This chain links TRBV2 with TRBJ2-7; no clear D. V was cut by 4 bases and J by 0 bases, with 7 bases left in between. CDR3 size: 13 residues. CDR1 is SNHLY and CDR2 is FYNNEI in the germline V gene. The CDR3: CASSVIPSYEQYF. The CDR3 nucleotides are TGTGCCAGCAGTGTCATCCCCTCCTACGAGCAGTACTTC.

The table lists this clonotype with many counts. This rearrangement joins TRBV4-2 to TRBJ2-1; no clear D. V lost 1 base, J lost 5 bases, and 12 bases lay in between. This CDR3 region has 15 residues. Per germline, CDR1 LGHNA and CDR2 YNFKEQ. In DNA form, the CDR3 reads TGTGCCAGCAGCCAAGTCTATACCGCCGACAATGAGCAGTTCTTC. Its protein product is CASSQVYTADNEQFF.

In this sample, this clonotype turned up many times. The J gene is TRBJ1-5, the V gene TRBV20-1; D gene unclear. Trimming took 1 base from V and 5 from J, leaving 12 bases between them. There are 14 residues in the CDR3. Germline V gene lookup returns CDR1 DFQATT and CDR2 SNEGSKA (reference sequence). This CDR3 is CSARGVEIDQPQHF. CDR3 coding DNA: TGCAGTGCTAGAGGAGTGGAAATCGATCAGCCCCAGCATTTT.

This clonotype was counted at least ten times. The V call is TRBV6-1, the J call TRBJ2-5; D is ambiguous. The CDR3 runs to 14 residues. Trimming removed 1 base at V and 1 base at J, with 7 bases between. Germline V gives CDR1 MNHNS, CDR2 SASEGT. The CDR3 protein is CASSEEYSQETQYF. The CDR3 nucleotides are TGTGCCAGCAGTGAAGAGTATTCCCAAGAGACCCAGTACTTC.

This clonotype was observed at least ten times. The J gene is TRBJ2-3, the V gene TRBV10-3; the D gene is possibly TRBD2 (5 bases). Trimming shortened V by 4 bases and J by 6 bases, and 5 bases separated the two germline ends. Germline values: CDR1 ENHRY, CDR2 SYGVKD. The CDR3 has 11 amino acids. In DNA form, the CDR3 reads TGTGCCATCAGTGGGAGGGATACGCAGTATTTT. Translation: CAISGRDTQYF.

This clonotype has at least ten counts. The chain links TRBV2 to TRBJ2-7; TRBD2 is a possible D gene (5 bases). The CDR3 is made up of 13 amino acids. CDR1 is SNHLY and CDR2 is FYNNEI in the germline V gene. The CDR3 DNA sequence: TGTGCTCTAGTCCGGGATCTCTCTACGCCACCTTACTTC. Encoded protein: CALVRDLSTPPYF.

This clonotype was counted ten times or more. CDR3 coding DNA: TGTGCCAGCAGTTTAAAGGAGGTGACAGATACGCAGTATTTT. Encoded protein: CASSLKEVTDTQYF. The chain uses TRBV28 and TRBJ2-3; perhaps TRBD2 as D (5 bases). V was trimmed by 2 bases and J by 3 bases, leaving 9 bases between them. The CDR3 loop spans 14 amino acids. CDR1 and CDR2 from the germline V gene are MDHEN and SYDVKM.

To note about this clonotype: A clone one base away is much larger, so this may be a read error. The V call is TRBV7-9, the J call TRBJ2-5, with D perhaps matching TRBD1 (5 bases). The CDR3 sequence is 14 residues long. Germline V CDR1 and CDR2: SEHNR, FQNEAQ (reference sequence). The CDR3 here is CASSEQEWQETRYF. CDR3 in DNA: TGTGCCAGCAGCGAACAGGAGTGGCAAGAGACCCGGTACTTC.

Ten or more counts support this clonotype. The chain employs TRBV6-1 and TRBJ2-1, with D possibly matching TRBD2 (6 bases). CDR1 MNHNS and CDR2 SASEGT come from the germline V gene. The CDR3 is 14 amino acids. V was shortened by 6 bases and J by 4 bases, with 13 bases between the two germline ends. The CDR3 sequence is CASSPQTSYNEQFF. The CDR3, as DNA: TGTGCCAGCAGCCCCCAGACTAGTTACAATGAGCAGTTCTTC.

The CDR3 bases are TGCGCCAGCAGCCGGGCCGGGACTAGCGGGGGGGAAGAGACCCAGTACTTC. This gives the protein CASSRAGTSGGEETQYF. V and J are TRBV4-1 and TRBJ2-5; TRBD2 matches at 16 bases. In germline, CDR1 is MGHRA, CDR2 YSYEKL. V trimming: 4 bases; J trimming: 3 bases; junction bases outside the gene matches: 5. This CDR3 has 17 residues.